This TCR beta chain emerged from a study of glioma-infiltrating T cells. This clonotype was counted many times. Its specificity is unknown. General observations from the study: Non-neoplastic patients had below-expected tissue-blood divergence, while all gliomas exceeded expectation. Only very few CDR3 sequences appeared in both tissue and blood.

Looked up from germline, CDR1 is DFQATT and CDR2 is SNEGSKA (reference sequence). The V end was cut by 2 bases, the J end by 2 bases, with 11 bases between. The CDR3 spans 14 residues. Amplification of TCR alpha and beta CDR3 regions from RNA used iRepertoire nested multiplex PCR. Input was about 95-400 ng of tissue mRNA or PBMC total RNA. Using its own MiXCR run on the multiplex PCR reads, TCRdb lists one record per CDR3 protein. The sample holds fewer than 200,000 distinct CDR3 sequences; around 45% are singletons and the top ten take roughly 5.2%. The sequencing sample was made of glioma tissue, nonneoplastic brain tissue, or PBMCs (not recorded which). The sequence was collected from a human donor with low-grade glioma or glioblastoma, undergoing nonglioma brain surgery, or in good health (not recorded which). V gene TRBV20-1 combines with J gene TRBJ2-3; possibly TRBD2 for D (5 bases). In DNA form, the CDR3 reads TGCAGTGCTAGAAGACCGACTATCACAGATACGCAGTATTTT. Translation gives CSARRPTITDTQYF.